This T cell receptor beta chain was sequenced for a study of blood T cell repertoires in COVID-19. Study context: COVID-19 samples, acute and convalescent, were from the United States, Italy and Spain.

As originally analysed: Reference gene primers were amplified, and this amplification served to estimate nucleated cell counts. Here immunoSEQ multiplex PCR was the method, and the copy in TCRdb shows in-frame clones only, minus some. V and J calls and clone size are copied from that table; D and trimming were computed from the DNA. The sample contains around 300,000 clones, 70% to 90% of which appear only once. This clonotype originated in an older woman with acute or convalescent COVID-19. Sequencing was performed on peripheral blood.

The CDR3 here is CAWSTGQPNSPLHF. CDR3 nucleotide sequence: TGTGCCTGGAGTACGGGACAACCTAATTCACCCCTCCACTTT. The chain carries TRBV30 and TRBJ1-6, with TRBD1 as a possible D gene (6 bases). V was shortened by 2 bases and J by 6 bases, with 11 bases between the two germline ends. Looked up from germline, CDR1 is GTSNPN and CDR2 is SVGIG (reference sequence). The CDR3 runs to 14 residues. Full variable domain (outside the CDR3, taken from reference TRBV30 and TRBJ1-6): SQTIHQWPATLVQPVGSPLSLECTVEGTSNPNLYWYRQAAGRGLQLLFYSVGIGQISSEVPQNLSASRPQDRQFILSSKKLLLSDSGFYLCAWSTGQPNSPLHFGNGTRLTVT.